The next 27 T cell receptor beta chains were all read from a single sample in a study of cytomegalovirus exposure and HLA in healthy donors. The primer mix had 60 Vbeta and 13 Jbeta primers. Some clones are missing from TCRdb's copy, which holds only in-frame ones; the method was immunoSEQ multiplex PCR. The sample has over 120,000 clones, under 80% seen once; the top ten hold roughly 4%. Source material: PBMCs. The receptors stem from a man younger than 30 in good health and CMV-seropositive.

This chain links TRBV30 with TRBJ2-1; a possible D gene is TRBD2 (6 bases). Germline CDR1 and CDR2: GTSNPN and SVGIG (reference sequence). The CDR3 is 14 amino acids. V was shortened by 3 bases and J by 4 bases, with 13 bases between the two germline ends. The CDR3 DNA follows: TGTGCCTGGAGCTCCGGGACTGAATACAATGAGCAGTTCTTC. As protein: CAWSSGTEYNEQFF.

This chain uses TRBV6-5 with TRBJ1-3; D uncertain. CDR1 is MNHEY, CDR2 SVGAGI, per germline. The V end was cut by 3 bases, the J end by 6 bases, with 12 bases between. This CDR3 is built from 14 residues. CDR3 amino acids: CASSYTEELNTIYF. The CDR3, as DNA: TGTGCCAGCAGTTATACGGAGGAGCTAAACACCATATATTTT.

The chain joins TRBV5-1 to TRBJ2-7; maybe TRBD1 (5 bases). Germline assignment: CDR1 SGHRS and CDR2 YFSETQ. The CDR3 is made up of 14 amino acids. V lost 7 bases and J lost 0, with 14 bases in between. In nucleotides, the CDR3 is TGCGCCAGCGGGCAGGGCACCACCTCCTACGAGCAGTACTTC. The encoded protein is CASGQGTTSYEQYF. The entire variable domain, with the rest obtained from reference TRBV5-1 and TRBJ2-7, is as follows: KAGVTQTPRYLIKTRGQQVTLSCSPISGHRSVSWYQQTPGQGLQFLFEYFSETQRNKGNFPGRFSGRQFSNSRSEMNVSTLELGDSALYLCASGQGTTSYEQYFGPGTRLTVT.

The rearrangement links TRBV18 to TRBJ2-7, with D tentatively TRBD2 (6 bases). Germline V gene lookup returns CDR1 KGHSH and CDR2 LQKENI. V dropped 8 bases and J dropped 3 bases, with 20 bases sitting between them. The CDR3 runs to 15 residues. Written as DNA, the CDR3 is TGTGCCAGCCACGCCAATAGCGGAGCCGGCTACGAGCAGTACTTC. This translates into CASHANSGAGYEQYF. The variable domain in full, completed from reference TRBV18 and TRBJ2-7, reads NAGVMQNPRHLVRRRGQEARLRCSPMKGHSHVYWYRQLPEEGLKFMVYLQKENIIDESGMPKERFSAEFPKEGPSILRIQQVVRGDSAAYFCASHANSGAGYEQYFGPGTRLTVT.

The table lists this clone with a count of one. The chain combines TRBV9 with TRBJ1-2; D not certain. V was cut by 0 bases and J by 3 bases, with 12 bases left in between. This CDR3 has 15 amino acids. Looked up from germline, CDR1 is SGDLS and CDR2 is YYNGEE. CDR3 protein: CASSVEHRFYYGYTF. The CDR3 DNA reads as TGTGCCAGCAGCGTAGAGCACAGATTTTACTATGGCTACACCTTC.

With respect to this clone: Other DNA sequences of this sample code for an identical CDR3. The chain links TRBV5-4 to TRBJ2-7; 7 bases are a match to TRBD1. Trimming at V came to 2 bases and at J to 2 bases, leaving 1 base not matched to a gene. The V gene's germline CDR1 is SGHNT and CDR2 YYREEE (reference sequence). This CDR3 contains 13 residues. CDR3 in amino acids: CASSLRGPYEQYF. The CDR3 DNA sequence: TGTGCCAGCAGCTTAAGGGGGCCCTACGAGCAGTACTTC.

This clone was seen a few times. Other DNA variants within this sample encode the same CDR3. This chain joins TRBV11-2 and TRBJ1-1, with 9 nucleotides matching TRBD1. Unmatched junction bases numbered 0, after V lost 3 bases and J lost 4 bases. CDR1 is SGHAT, CDR2 FQNNGV, per germline. The CDR3 contains 13 residues. The CDR3 nucleotides read TGTGCCAGCAGCTTGACAGGGGGCACTGAAGCTTTCTTT. Protein sequence: CASSLTGGTEAFF.

This rearrangement joins TRBV27 to TRBJ2-5; TRBD1 matches 10 bases. Germline CDR1 is MNHEY and CDR2 is SMNVEV (reference sequence). The CDR3 consists of 16 residues. V trimming: 3 bases; J trimming: 6 bases; junction bases outside the gene matches: 10. The CDR3 region is CASSFRQGALIQTQYF. The CDR3 coding sequence is TGTGCCAGCAGTTTTCGACAGGGGGCTTTGATACAGACCCAGTACTTC.

The V gene is TRBV6-5, the J gene TRBJ2-3; no firm D call. The CDR3 is made up of 14 amino acids. The V and J ends lost 6 bases and 2 bases respectively, with 12 bases between them. Germline loops: CDR1 MNHEY, CDR2 SVGAGI. Written as DNA, the CDR3 is TGTGCCAGCAGCCAGGTCCCACACACAGATACGCAGTATTTT. This gives the protein CASSQVPHTDTQYF.

V usage is TRBV6-1 and J usage is TRBJ1-1, with D maybe TRBD1 (6 bases). V shed 0 bases and J shed 5 bases, with 13 bases lying between them. The CDR3 loop spans 15 amino acids. CDR1 MNHNS and CDR2 SASEGT come from the germline V gene. CDR3 DNA: TGTGCCAGCAGTGAAGCGGCGGCAGGGGTTACTGAAGCTTTCTTT. Residues: CASSEAAAGVTEAFF.

This rearrangement joins TRBV6-1 to TRBJ2-7; D unclear. Germline loops: CDR1 MNHNS, CDR2 SASEGT. V was pared by 5 bases and J by 0 bases, with 11 bases between. There are 14 residues in the CDR3. The CDR3 here is CASSRDKSSYEQYF. The CDR3 DNA follows: TGTGCCAGCAGTAGAGACAAGAGCTCCTACGAGCAGTACTTC.

The chain employs TRBV10-3 and TRBJ1-1; 8 bases agree with TRBD1. The CDR3 contains 13 residues. Trimming at V came to 4 bases and at J to 5 bases, leaving 3 bases not matched to a gene. Germline V gene data show CDR1 as ENHRY and CDR2 as SYGVKD. The CDR3, as DNA: TGTGCCATCAGTGTAGACAGGGGAACTGAAGCTTTCTTT. Encoded protein: CAISVDRGTEAFF.

The chain combines TRBV5-1 with TRBJ2-4, with 8 bases lining up with TRBD1. Germline lookup yields CDR1 SGHRS and CDR2 YFSETQ. J was trimmed by 3 bases and V by 0 bases; bases with no gene match: 2. This CDR3 has 15 residues. The CDR3 region is CASSLATGDKNIQYF. DNA for the CDR3: TGCGCCAGCAGCTTGGCGACAGGGGACAAAAACATTCAGTACTTC. The whole variable domain, remainder taken from reference TRBV5-1 and TRBJ2-4, is KAGVTQTPRYLIKTRGQQVTLSCSPISGHRSVSWYQQTPGQGLQFLFEYFSETQRNKGNFPGRFSGRQFSNSRSEMNVSTLELGDSALYLCASSLATGDKNIQYFGAGTRLSVL.

The chain combines TRBV5-1 with TRBJ1-1; D unresolved. V was pared by 4 bases and J by 1 base, with 11 bases between. In germline, CDR1 is SGHRS, CDR2 YFSETQ. There are 14 residues in the CDR3. CDR3 nucleotides: TGCGCCAGCAGCGAGGGCTCCCAGAACACTGAAGCTTTCTTT. Encoded protein: CASSEGSQNTEAFF.

This clone has just a few counts. The chain has TRBV9 and TRBJ1-2; D not resolved. Trimming cost V 3 bases and J 3 bases, with 9 bases left between them. The CDR3 contains 13 residues. Per germline, CDR1 SGDLS and CDR2 YYNGEE. The CDR3 sequence: CASSAYSDYGYTF. The CDR3 DNA sequence: TGTGCCAGCAGCGCCTACAGTGACTATGGCTACACCTTC.

This sequence joins TRBV28 and TRBJ1-5; D is possibly TRBD1 (6 bases). The CDR3 has 17 amino acids. V was trimmed by 5 bases and J by 0 bases, leaving 17 bases between them. The germline gives CDR1 MDHEN, CDR2 SYDVKM. This chain's CDR3 is CASSLYREWNSNQPQHF. In nucleotides, the CDR3 is TGTGCCAGCAGTCTCTACAGGGAGTGGAATAGCAATCAGCCCCAGCATTTT.

About this clone: Its ends do not fully match the called genes, so a read error is possible. This chain uses TRBV7-9 with TRBJ2-1; 7 nucleotides align to TRBD1. The V gene's germline CDR1 is SEHNR and CDR2 FQNEAQ (reference sequence). This CDR3 comprises 15 residues. The CDR3, as DNA: TGTGCCATCAGCTTAGGTGACAGGGTGATCAATGAGCAGTTCTTC. Translated: CAISLGDRVINEQFF.

The chain couples TRBV7-3 to TRBJ1-1; D is ambiguous. V lost 5 bases and J lost 0, with 13 bases in between. This CDR3 comprises 15 residues. The germline gives CDR1 SGHTA, CDR2 FQGTGA. Here the CDR3 DNA reads TGTGCCAGCAGCAAAACACCAGGTTTGAACACTGAAGCTTTCTTT. As protein: CASSKTPGLNTEAFF.

The chain employs TRBV4-1 and TRBJ2-1, with 9 positions matching TRBD2. The V segment lost 4 bases and the J segment 4 bases; nucleotides outside the gene matches: 8. This CDR3 is 16 amino acids long. The germline gives CDR1 MGHRA, CDR2 YSYEKL. The CDR3 protein is CASSLLSGGTYNEQFF. The DNA for the CDR3 is TGCGCCAGCAGCCTACTTAGCGGGGGAACATACAATGAGCAGTTCTTC.

The rearrangement joins TRBV19 to TRBJ1-1; TRBD1 is a possible D gene (5 bases). The CDR3 is 15 residues long. Germline V gene sequence: CDR1 LNHDA, CDR2 SQIVND (reference sequence). The V gene lost 5 bases and the J gene lost 0 bases, with 13 bases spanning the gap. The CDR3 sequence is CASSGPEGVNTEAFF. CDR3 in DNA: TGTGCCAGTAGTGGACCGGAAGGGGTGAACACTGAAGCTTTCTTT.

The chain uses TRBV5-1 and TRBJ2-7; the match to TRBD2 covers 12 bases. The trim removed 5 bases at V and 2 bases at J, leaving 5 bases unmatched. The CDR3 loop spans 15 amino acids. CDR1 and CDR2 from the germline V gene are SGHRS and YFSETQ. The CDR3 DNA follows: TGCGCCAGCAGACCCGGACTAGCGGGACCCTACGAGCAGTACTTC. It specifies CASRPGLAGPYEQYF.

The chain carries TRBV7-2 and TRBJ2-7; 7 bases map to TRBD1. The CDR3 has 12 residues. Trimming cost V 5 bases and J 9 bases; bases outside gene matches: 7. Per the germline V gene, CDR1 is SGHTA and CDR2 is FQGNSA. The CDR3 nucleotides read TGTGCCAGCAGCATAGACAGGGCAGCGCAGTACTTC. This codes for CASSIDRAAQYF.

The V call is TRBV6-4, the J call TRBJ1-2; TRBD1 matches 8 bases. Germline lookup yields CDR1 MRHNA and CDR2 SNTAGT. V gave up 2 bases and J gave up 7 bases; unmatched junction bases: 6. This CDR3 comprises 14 residues. The CDR3 spells CASSDTWTGFGYTF. DNA for the CDR3: TGTGCCAGCAGTGACACTTGGACAGGGTTTGGCTACACCTTC.

The genes are TRBV5-4 and TRBJ1-2; 9 bases agree with TRBD1. Trimming took 2 bases from V and 6 from J; bases not matched to a gene: 11. This CDR3 region has 16 residues. Germline lookup yields CDR1 SGHNT and CDR2 YYREEE (reference sequence). CDR3 in DNA: TGTGCCAGCAGCTTTGGGTCACAGGGGGCCAGGGATGGCTACACCTTC. It yields the protein CASSFGSQGARDGYTF.

The rearrangement uses TRBV2 and TRBJ2-2; 9 bases line up with TRBD1. V shed 7 bases and J 4 bases; nucleotides not matched to a gene: 4. Germline lookup yields CDR1 SNHLY and CDR2 FYNNEI. This CDR3 comprises 14 residues. The CDR3 nucleotides are TGTGCCAGCAAGGGACAGGGCGGCACCGGGGAGCTGTTTTTT. Translated: CASKGQGGTGELFF. Combining the CDR3 with reference TRBV2 and TRBJ2-2 gives the whole variable domain EPEVTQTPSHQVTQMGQEVILRCVPISNHLYFYWYRQILGQKVEFLVSFYNNEISEKSEIFDDQFSVERPDGSNFTLKIRSTKLEDSAMYFCASKGQGGTGELFFGEGSRLTVL.

V usage is TRBV27 and J usage is TRBJ2-7, with TRBD1 matching over 9 bases. In germline, CDR1 is MNHEY, CDR2 SMNVEV (reference sequence). The CDR3 is 15 amino acids. Trimming took 0 bases from V and 7 from J; bases not matched to a gene: 7. CDR3 DNA: TGTGCCAGCAGTTTATCGGCGGGACAGGGAAGGGAGCAGTACTTC. Residues: CASSLSAGQGREQYF.

This chain links TRBV14 with TRBJ2-3, with TRBD2 matching over 9 bases. Looked up from germline, CDR1 is SGHDN and CDR2 is FVKESK. CDR3 length: 13 residues. The V segment lost 4 bases and the J segment 14 bases; nucleotides outside the gene matches: 10. CDR3 sequence reads: CASSLGGGTSRYF. The CDR3 DNA is TGTGCCAGCAGCCTCGGTGGAGGGACTAGCAGGTATTTT.